These T cell receptor beta chains were read from a single sample in a study of blood T cell repertoires in COVID-19. Sequencing used immunoSEQ multiplex PCR; TCRdb keeps in-frame clones, though not all of them. The table shows under 250,000 clones, with under 90% occurring only once. Sequenced material: peripheral blood. The receptor set was obtained from a man aged 45-65 years with COVID-19, enrolled during active disease. The CDR3 runs from the conserved cysteine through the conserved F or W. A D gene is named only where the DNA matches it firmly. The size field is filled for only some rows; it gives once, few, many or a size class.

d_gene: .
abundance: .
v_gene: TRBV7-9
j_gene: TRBJ2-3
CDR3aa: CASSSAYRDLGTDTQYF
CDR3nt: TGTGCCAGCAGCTCTGCGTACCGGGACTTAGGCACAGATACGCAGTATTTT

d_gene: .
abundance: .
v_gene: TRBV4-2
j_gene: TRBJ2-7
CDR3aa: CASSQGGAAYYEQYF
CDR3nt: TGTGCCAGCAGCCAAGGCGGAGCGGCGTACTACGAGCAGTACTTC

d_gene: TRBD2
abundance: .
v_gene: TRBV29-1
j_gene: TRBJ2-7
CDR3aa: CSVEGTSGSPYEQYF
CDR3nt: TGCAGCGTTGAAGGGACTAGCGGGAGTCCCTACGAGCAGTACTTC

d_gene: .
abundance: .
v_gene: TRBV2
j_gene: TRBJ1-2
CDR3aa: CASRLGGPGYGYTF
CDR3nt: TGTGCCAGCAGACTAGGGGGTCCAGGCTATGGCTACACCTTC

d_gene: .
abundance: .
v_gene: TRBV6-5
j_gene: TRBJ1-2
CDR3aa: CASSYSQHKNYGYTF
CDR3nt: TGTGCCAGCAGTTACTCCCAACACAAAAACTATGGCTACACCTTC

d_gene: .
abundance: .
v_gene: TRBV13
j_gene: TRBJ1-2
CDR3aa: CASSYEQGATSYGYTF
CDR3nt: TGTGCCAGCAGCTACGAACAGGGAGCAACCTCCTATGGCTACACCTTC

d_gene: TRBD2
abundance: few
v_gene: TRBV3-1/TRBV3-2
j_gene: TRBJ2-1
CDR3aa: CASSHSLGLVGEQFF
CDR3nt: TGTGCCAGCAGCCATAGCTTGGGACTAGTGGGTGAGCAGTTCTTC

d_gene: .
abundance: .
v_gene: TRBV2
j_gene: TRBJ1-6
CDR3aa: CASSEMARVNSPLHF
CDR3nt: TGTGCCAGCAGTGAGATGGCCAGGGTGAATTCACCCCTCCACTTT

d_gene: .
abundance: .
v_gene: TRBV27
j_gene: TRBJ2-5
CDR3aa: CASSQPGERGETQYF
CDR3nt: TGTGCCAGCAGTCAGCCGGGGGAGAGAGGGGAGACCCAGTACTTC

d_gene: TRBD2
abundance: .
v_gene: TRBV24-1
j_gene: TRBJ2-7
CDR3aa: CATSDPGEGDSYEQYF
CDR3nt: TGTGCCACCAGTGATCCCGGGGAGGGCGACTCCTACGAGCAGTACTTC

d_gene: .
abundance: .
v_gene: TRBV6-2/TRBV6-3
j_gene: TRBJ1-3
CDR3aa: CASSQRRQGGNTIYF
CDR3nt: TGTGCCAGCAGTCAACGTCGCCAGGGCGGAAACACCATATATTTT

d_gene: TRBD2
abundance: once
v_gene: TRBV19
j_gene: TRBJ2-1
CDR3aa: CASSIRLAGAIRYNEQFF
CDR3nt: TGTGCCAGTAGTATACGTCTAGCGGGAGCCATTCGCTACAATGAGCAGTTCTTC

d_gene: TRBD2
abundance: .
v_gene: TRBV7-9
j_gene: TRBJ2-7
CDR3aa: CASRPAGVGYEQYF
CDR3nt: TGTGCCAGCAGACCAGCGGGAGTCGGCTACGAGCAGTACTTC

d_gene: .
abundance: .
v_gene: TRBV19
j_gene: TRBJ2-7
CDR3aa: CASSPAGLYEQYF
CDR3nt: TGTGCCAGTAGTCCCGCTGGACTCTACGAGCAGTACTTC

d_gene: .
abundance: .
v_gene: TRBV4-2
j_gene: TRBJ1-3
CDR3aa: CASSQDIQHSSGNTIYF
CDR3nt: TGTGCCAGCAGCCAAGATATACAGCATAGCTCTGGAAACACCATATATTTT

d_gene: .
abundance: .
v_gene: TRBV28
j_gene: TRBJ2-7
CDR3aa: CASRDWTRSYEQYF
CDR3nt: TGTGCCAGCAGGGATTGGACACGTTCCTACGAGCAGTACTTC

d_gene: .
abundance: .
v_gene: TRBV2
j_gene: TRBJ2-3
CDR3aa: CASSEAPVWSTDTQYF
CDR3nt: TGTGCCAGCAGTGAAGCGCCGGTCTGGAGCACAGATACGCAGTATTTT

d_gene: TRBD1
abundance: .
v_gene: TRBV28
j_gene: TRBJ1-6
CDR3aa: CASKLGGTGGSPLHF
CDR3nt: TGTGCCAGCAAGCTTGGTGGGACAGGGGGTTCACCCCTCCACTTT

d_gene: TRBD1
abundance: .
v_gene: TRBV7-9
j_gene: TRBJ1-1
CDR3aa: CASNRDRANTEAFF
CDR3nt: TGTGCCAGCAACCGGGACAGGGCGAACACTGAAGCTTTCTTT

d_gene: TRBD2
abundance: .
v_gene: TRBV11-2
j_gene: TRBJ2-7
CDR3aa: CASSLAGGGLDEQYF
CDR3nt: TGTGCCAGCAGCTTAGCTGGGGGGGGACTCGACGAGCAGTACTTC

d_gene: .
abundance: .
v_gene: TRBV6-2/TRBV6-3
j_gene: TRBJ2-7
CDR3aa: CASSYASGEVSYEQYF
CDR3nt: TGTGCCAGCAGTTACGCATCGGGGGAGGTATCGTACGAGCAGTACTTC

d_gene: .
abundance: few
v_gene: TRBV27
j_gene: TRBJ1-4
CDR3aa: CASSQQGLSYEKLFF
CDR3nt: TGTGCCAGCAGTCAACAGGGCCTAAGTTATGAAAAACTGTTTTTT

d_gene: TRBD1
abundance: .
v_gene: TRBV19
j_gene: TRBJ2-7
CDR3aa: CASRLGQGAEEQYF
CDR3nt: TGTGCCAGCAGGTTGGGACAGGGGGCTGAGGAGCAGTACTTC

d_gene: TRBD1
abundance: .
v_gene: TRBV5-8
j_gene: TRBJ2-7
CDR3aa: CASRRRQGGYEQYF
CDR3nt: TGTGCCAGCAGAAGAAGACAGGGGGGCTACGAGCAGTACTTC

d_gene: TRBD2
abundance: .
v_gene: TRBV2
j_gene: TRBJ2-7
CDR3aa: CASSDLAGRGEQYF
CDR3nt: TGTGCCAGCAGTGATCTAGCGGGAAGGGGTGAGCAGTACTTC

d_gene: .
abundance: .
v_gene: TRBV12-3/TRBV12-4
j_gene: TRBJ1-1
CDR3aa: CASSLSFTEAFF
CDR3nt: TGTGCCAGCAGTTTGTCTTTCACTGAAGCTTTCTTT

d_gene: TRBD1
abundance: .
v_gene: TRBV5-1
j_gene: TRBJ1-2
CDR3aa: CASSWGQDYGYTF
CDR3nt: TGCGCCAGCAGCTGGGGACAGGACTATGGCTACACCTTC

d_gene: TRBD2
abundance: .
v_gene: TRBV4-2
j_gene: TRBJ2-5
CDR3aa: CASSQDQGTSGETQYF
CDR3nt: TGTGCCAGCAGCCAAGATCAAGGGACTAGCGGCGAGACCCAGTACTTC

d_gene: TRBD1
abundance: .
v_gene: TRBV7-2
j_gene: TRBJ1-1
CDR3aa: CASSRQGIGLNTEAFF
CDR3nt: TGTGCCAGCAGCAGACAGGGGATTGGGCTGAACACTGAAGCTTTCTTT

d_gene: TRBD1
abundance: .
v_gene: TRBV18
j_gene: TRBJ1-6
CDR3aa: CASSRTGSVDSPLHF
CDR3nt: TGTGCCAGCTCGCGGACAGGGAGCGTAGATTCACCCCTCCACTTT

d_gene: TRBD2
abundance: .
v_gene: TRBV28
j_gene: TRBJ2-5
CDR3aa: CASSSPAGTSKETQYF
CDR3nt: TGTGCCAGCAGTTCACCTGCCGGGACTAGCAAAGAGACCCAGTACTTC

d_gene: .
abundance: .
v_gene: TRBV12-3/TRBV12-4
j_gene: TRBJ1-6
CDR3aa: CASRSGADSPLHF
CDR3nt: TGTGCCAGCAGGTCAGGGGCTGACTCACCCCTCCACTTT

d_gene: TRBD2
abundance: .
v_gene: TRBV29-1
j_gene: TRBJ2-2
CDR3aa: CSVEGLAGVTGELFF
CDR3nt: TGCAGCGTTGAAGGGCTAGCGGGAGTCACCGGGGAGCTGTTTTTT

d_gene: .
abundance: .
v_gene: TRBV21-1
j_gene: TRBJ2-7
CDR3aa: CASSSEPWTQDSYEQYF
CDR3nt: TGTGCCAGCAGCTCCGAGCCGTGGACACAAGACTCCTACGAGCAGTACTTC

d_gene: .
abundance: .
v_gene: TRBV30
j_gene: TRBJ2-3
CDR3aa: CAWRLGGGTQYF
CDR3nt: TGTGCCTGGAGGCTCGGCGGTGGTACGCAGTATTTT

d_gene: .
abundance: .
v_gene: TRBV29-1
j_gene: TRBJ2-7
CDR3aa: CSVEGVGGQYF
CDR3nt: TGCAGCGTTGAAGGTGTCGGCGGGCAGTACTTC

d_gene: .
abundance: .
v_gene: TRBV18
j_gene: TRBJ2-7
CDR3aa: CASSPREAYEQYF
CDR3nt: TGTGCCAGCTCACCCAGGGAGGCCTACGAGCAGTACTTC

d_gene: .
abundance: .
v_gene: TRBV9
j_gene: TRBJ1-2
CDR3aa: CASSEALQGNYGYTF
CDR3nt: TGTGCCAGCAGCGAGGCCCTGCAGGGCAACTATGGCTACACCTTC

d_gene: .
abundance: .
v_gene: TRBV5-1
j_gene: TRBJ2-5
CDR3aa: CASSLGGSQETQYF
CDR3nt: TGCGCCAGCAGCTTGGGAGGCAGTCAAGAGACCCAGTACTTC

d_gene: TRBD1
abundance: once
v_gene: TRBV5-5
j_gene: TRBJ1-2
CDR3aa: CASSLDRGYGYTF
CDR3nt: TGTGCCAGCAGCCTTGACAGGGGCTATGGCTACACCTTC

d_gene: TRBD2
abundance: .
v_gene: TRBV11-2
j_gene: TRBJ2-7
CDR3aa: CASSKTSGRFYEQYF
CDR3nt: TGTGCCAGCAGCAAGACTAGCGGGAGATTCTACGAGCAGTACTTC

d_gene: .
abundance: .
v_gene: TRBV18
j_gene: TRBJ1-5
CDR3aa: CASSPMSNQPQHF
CDR3nt: TGTGCCAGCTCACCTATGTCGAATCAGCCCCAGCATTTT

d_gene: .
abundance: .
v_gene: TRBV30
j_gene: TRBJ1-1
CDR3aa: CAWNWQTHTEAFF
CDR3nt: TGTGCCTGGAATTGGCAAACACACACTGAAGCTTTCTTT

d_gene: TRBD1
abundance: .
v_gene: TRBV5-1
j_gene: TRBJ1-6
CDR3aa: CASRIAQGESSPLHF
CDR3nt: TGCGCCAGCAGAATAGCGCAGGGGGAGAGTTCACCCCTCCACTTT

d_gene: TRBD1
abundance: .
v_gene: TRBV5-5
j_gene: TRBJ2-2
CDR3aa: CASSQGQGEGRELFF
CDR3nt: TGTGCCAGCAGCCAAGGACAGGGAGAGGGCCGGGAGCTGTTTTTT

d_gene: TRBD2
abundance: once
v_gene: TRBV7-6
j_gene: TRBJ2-7
CDR3aa: CASKLAGGSEQYF
CDR3nt: TGTGCCAGCAAACTAGCGGGAGGAAGCGAGCAGTACTTC

d_gene: TRBD1
abundance: .
v_gene: TRBV10-3
j_gene: TRBJ2-2
CDR3aa: CAISSGQVNPAGELFF
CDR3nt: TGTGCCATCAGTTCGGGACAGGTCAATCCAGCCGGGGAGCTGTTTTTT

d_gene: TRBD2
abundance: .
v_gene: TRBV5-1
j_gene: TRBJ2-3
CDR3aa: CASSLGSGASTDTQYF
CDR3nt: TGCGCCAGCAGCTTGGGAAGCGGGGCAAGCACAGATACGCAGTATTTT

d_gene: TRBD1
abundance: .
v_gene: TRBV7-8
j_gene: TRBJ2-7
CDR3aa: CASSPDRLSEQYF
CDR3nt: TGTGCCAGCAGCCCGGACAGGTTGAGCGAGCAGTACTTC

d_gene: TRBD1
abundance: .
v_gene: TRBV27
j_gene: TRBJ1-6
CDR3aa: CASSRQGTDSPLHF
CDR3nt: TGTGCCAGCAGCCGACAGGGGACGGATTCACCCCTCCACTTT

d_gene: TRBD2
abundance: .
v_gene: TRBV5-1
j_gene: TRBJ2-5
CDR3aa: CASSLSGSSGRTGETQYF
CDR3nt: TGCGCCAGCAGCTTGAGCGGGTCTAGCGGGAGGACAGGAGAGACCCAGTACTTC

d_gene: TRBD1
abundance: .
v_gene: TRBV4-3
j_gene: TRBJ2-2
CDR3aa: CASSQDGGTGAGGWAGELFF
CDR3nt: TGCGCCAGCAGCCAAGATGGGGGGACCGGCGCAGGGGGCTGGGCCGGGGAGCTGTTTTTT

d_gene: .
abundance: .
v_gene: TRBV2
j_gene: TRBJ2-3
CDR3aa: CASSEFIGTDTQYF
CDR3nt: TGTGCCAGCAGTGAATTTATCGGCACAGATACGCAGTATTTT

d_gene: .
abundance: .
v_gene: TRBV2
j_gene: TRBJ1-4
CDR3aa: CASREQGTNEKLFF
CDR3nt: TGTGCCAGCAGGGAGCAGGGGACTAATGAAAAACTGTTTTTT